A single sample gave rise to the 27 T cell receptor beta chains below, sequenced in a study of shared clonotypes between healthy human individuals. Sequenced by immunoSEQ multiplex PCR; TCRdb stores in-frame clones only, minus some. The sample gives 600,000 to 750,000 clones, 72% of which show up once; 1.8% is in the top ten. Sequencing was done on a sample of memory CD4+ T cells sorted from blood. The subset here: CD45RA-negative fraction. Receptors were obtained from a young woman in good health.

This chain joins TRBV7-9 and TRBJ1-2; D is unresolved. CDR3 size: 13 residues. Trimming left V 3 bases short and J 4 bases short, with 9 bases between. The germline gives CDR1 SEHNR, CDR2 FQNEAQ (reference sequence). CDR3 in amino acids: CASSFRGSYGYTF. CDR3 in DNA: TGTGCCAGCAGCTTCCGAGGATCCTATGGCTACACCTTC.

This clone came up many times. V is TRBV6-6 and J is TRBJ2-5; no clear D. This CDR3 has 13 amino acids. Germline values: CDR1 MNHNY, CDR2 SVGAGI (reference sequence). Between the trimmed V and J ends, which lost 4 bases and 3 bases, there was a span of 9 bases. This CDR3 reads CASSSHTEETQYF. In nucleotides, the CDR3 is TGTGCCAGCAGTTCTCACACTGAAGAGACCCAGTACTTC.

This clone has only a few counts. The chain links TRBV4-1 to TRBJ2-7; D remains unclear. Looked up from germline, CDR1 is MGHRA and CDR2 is YSYEKL. CDR3 length equals 11 residues. Trimming stripped 3 bases from V and 4 bases from J, with 4 bases between. The CDR3 here is CASSQEYEQYF. Here the CDR3 DNA reads TGCGCCAGCAGCCAGGAATACGAGCAGTACTTC.

This clone was detected ten times or more. This CDR3 is also generated by other DNA sequences in the sample. This CDR3 reads CASSLVSDTEAFF. The CDR3 DNA follows: TGCGCCAGCAGCTTGGTCAGTGACACTGAAGCTTTCTTT. The V and J genes are TRBV5-1 and TRBJ1-1; the D is unclear. V lost 0 bases, J lost 3 bases, and 6 bases lay in between. CDR3 size: 13 residues. Germline V CDR1 and CDR2: SGHRS, YFSETQ.

This clone was observed a few times. V is TRBV4-1 and J is TRBJ1-2, with D tentatively TRBD1 (5 bases). The CDR3 is 16 residues long. CDR1 and CDR2 (germline): MGHRA, YSYEKL. V was shortened by 3 bases and J by 6 bases, with 20 bases between the two germline ends. CDR3 sequence (DNA): TGCGCCAGCAGCCAGACGGGGGAGGTGGGCCATCATGGCTACACCTTC. It encodes CASSQTGEVGHHGYTF.

The V gene is TRBV5-1, the J gene TRBJ2-2; 8 bases fit TRBD2. The germline CDR1 and CDR2 sequences are SGHRS and YFSETQ. With V trimmed by 4 bases and J by 6 bases, 11 bases remained unmatched. This CDR3 is 16 amino acids long. The CDR3 protein is CASSQQAGASPGELFF. CDR3 nucleotides: TGCGCCAGCAGCCAGCAAGCGGGGGCCTCCCCCGGGGAGCTGTTTTTT.

This clone came up many times. The rearrangement uses TRBV6-5 and TRBJ1-2; 8 nucleotides agree with TRBD1. The trim removed 3 bases at V and 7 bases at J, leaving 10 bases unmatched. CDR1 MNHEY and CDR2 SVGAGI come from the germline V gene. This CDR3 spans 15 amino acids. The CDR3: CASSYLLDRESGYTF. The CDR3 DNA reads TGTGCCAGCAGTTATCTGTTGGACAGGGAGAGTGGCTACACCTTC.

The chain couples TRBV11-2 to TRBJ2-2, with 9 nucleotides matching TRBD1. Germline CDR1 reads SGHAT; CDR2 reads FQNNGV. The length of the CDR3 is 18 residues. The V gene end was trimmed by 5 bases and the J gene end by 2 bases; junction bases not matched to a gene: 12. The CDR3 coding sequence is TGTGCCAGCAGCCGACCGACAGGGGGACAGGGAAACACCGGGGAGCTGTTTTTT. Translating it yields CASSRPTGGQGNTGELFF.

The V call is TRBV30, the J call TRBJ2-1; 10 bases are a match to TRBD2. CDR3 length: 15 amino acids. Germline CDR1 GTSNPN, CDR2 SVGIG (reference sequence). DNA of the CDR3: TGTGCATCGACCGGGACTAGCGATACCTACAATGAGCAGTTCTTC. It encodes CASTGTSDTYNEQFF.

The chain couples TRBV29-1 to TRBJ2-7, with D possibly called TRBD1 or TRBD2 (5 bases each). This CDR3 contains 12 residues. Trimming shortened V by 7 bases and J by 0 bases, and 10 bases separated the two germline ends. Germline loops: CDR1 SQVTM, CDR2 ANQGSEA. The CDR3 spells CSASGSSYEQYF. The CDR3, as DNA: TGCAGCGCTTCAGGGAGCTCCTACGAGCAGTACTTC.

This clone was seen only a few times. The CDR3: CASSVLAGQSSYEQYF. The CDR3 DNA reads TGTGCCAGCAGCGTTCTAGCGGGGCAGAGCTCCTACGAGCAGTACTTC. The V and J genes are TRBV7-8 and TRBJ2-7, with 9 bases fitting TRBD2. The CDR3 length is 16 residues. The germline gives CDR1 SGHVS, CDR2 FQNEAQ. Trimming cost V 5 bases and J 0 bases; bases outside gene matches: 8. Based on the CDR3 plus reference TRBV7-8 and TRBJ2-7, the full variable domain is GAGVSQSPRYKVAKRGQDVALRCDPISGHVSLFWYQQALGQGPEFLTYFQNEAQLDKSGLPSDRFFAERPEGSVSTLKIQRTQQEDSAVYLCASSVLAGQSSYEQYFGPGTRLTVT.

V is TRBV28 and J is TRBJ1-1, with 8 bases that match TRBD1. Germline lookup yields CDR1 MDHEN and CDR2 SYDVKM. CDR3 length: 17 amino acids. V lost 3 bases and J lost 1; bases outside the gene matches: 10. The CDR3 spells CASSFSGQAVWNTEAFF. The CDR3 DNA sequence: TGTGCCAGCAGTTTTTCGGGACAGGCGGTCTGGAACACTGAAGCTTTCTTT. The whole variable domain, remainder taken from reference TRBV28 and TRBJ1-1, is DVKVTQSSRYLVKRTGEKVFLECVQDMDHENMFWYRQDPGLGLRLIYFSYDVKMKEKGDIPEGYSVSREKKERFSLILESASTNQTSMYLCASSFSGQAVWNTEAFFGQGTRLTVV.

V usage is TRBV27 and J usage is TRBJ1-1; a possible D gene is TRBD1 (6 bases). V lost 2 bases and J 9 bases, leaving 13 bases between the germline ends. The germline V gene has CDR1 MNHEY and CDR2 SMNVEV (reference sequence). The CDR3 totals 13 residues. The CDR3 DNA follows: TGTGCCAGCAGTTTAGTGGGGGGGGCGAAAGCTTTCTTT. Protein sequence: CASSLVGGAKAFF.

The chain has TRBV19 and TRBJ2-7, with D possibly called TRBD1 or TRBD2 (6 bases each). Trimming pared 6 bases from V and 5 bases from J, leaving 23 bases between. The CDR3 consists of 16 residues. CDR1 is LNHDA and CDR2 is SQIVND in the germline V gene (reference sequence). CDR3 in DNA: TGTGCCAGTAGGGTACCAAGGGGGGAGCTGATTCACGAGCAGTACTTC. Translation: CASRVPRGELIHEQYF.

This rearrangement joins TRBV18 to TRBJ2-2; 9 nucleotides align to TRBD1. Germline assignment: CDR1 KGHSH and CDR2 LQKENI. The CDR3 loop spans 15 amino acids. V lost 4 bases to trimming and J lost 6 bases; unmatched junction nucleotides: 6. The CDR3 DNA reads TGTGCCAGCTCACTAGGACAGGGGCGCCCCGGGGAGCTGTTTTTT. Translation: CASSLGQGRPGELFF.

This clone was seen more than once but under ten times. The chain employs TRBV2 and TRBJ2-7; 9 bases fit TRBD1. This CDR3 contains 14 residues. Germline V gene data show CDR1 as SNHLY and CDR2 as FYNNEI. The junction had 8 bases not matched to a gene; V was cut back by 6 bases and J by 5 bases. CDR3 bases: TGTGCCAGCAGGGGGGACAGGGAGATTGACGAGCAGTACTTC. This codes for CASRGDREIDEQYF.

V and J are TRBV23-1 and TRBJ1-4; D remains unclear. TRBV23-1 is known as an ORF, though its function is uncertain. The CDR3 is made up of 14 amino acids. The V and J ends lost 3 bases and 8 bases respectively, with 13 bases between them. The CDR3: CASSHPCRGEKLFF. In DNA, the CDR3 is TGCGCCAGCAGTCACCCCTGTCGGGGAGAAAAACTGTTTTTT.

In its sample, this clone was seen once. V is TRBV28 and J is TRBJ2-5; TRBD2 aligns across 8 bases. The V gene's germline CDR1 is MDHEN and CDR2 SYDVKM. The CDR3 contains 14 residues. V shed 5 bases, J shed 5 bases, and the junction held 7 bases outside the gene matches. CDR3 loop: CASSRSGGWETQYF. For the CDR3, the DNA is TGTGCCAGCAGTCGGAGCGGGGGTTGGGAGACCCAGTACTTC.

This chain links TRBV20-1 with TRBJ1-1; 7 bases are a match to TRBD1. Trimming at V came to 3 bases and at J to 13 bases, leaving 8 bases not matched to a gene. The CDR3 runs to 11 residues. Germline CDR1 DFQATT, CDR2 SNEGSKA (reference sequence). Here the CDR3 reads CSARPQGIGFF. The CDR3 DNA reads as TGCAGTGCTAGGCCACAGGGGATTGGTTTCTTT.

The rearrangement uses TRBV11-2 and TRBJ1-2, with D perhaps TRBD1 (5 bases). Trimming left V 5 bases short and J 8 bases short, with 15 bases between. CDR1 is SGHAT and CDR2 is FQNNGV in the germline V gene. This CDR3 region has 13 residues. CDR3 nucleotides: TGTGCCAGCAGCAAAGGGACCTATCGGGGCTACACCTTC. It translates to CASSKGTYRGYTF. The full variable domain, rest sourced from reference TRBV11-2 and TRBJ1-2, is EAGVAQSPRYKIIEKRQSVAFWCNPISGHATLYWYQQILGQGPKLLIQFQNNGVVDDSQLPKDRFSAERLKGVDSTLKIQPAKLEDSAVYLCASSKGTYRGYTFGSGTRLTVV.

The J gene is TRBJ2-1, the V gene TRBV11-2, with 8 nucleotides matching TRBD2. The CDR3 covers 17 residues. Germline CDR1 and CDR2: SGHAT and FQNNGV. V dropped 0 bases and J dropped 7; count of bases not matched to a gene: 11. The CDR3 nucleotides read TGTGCCAGCAGCTTAGAAGTTCCAGCGGGAGCTAGGAATGAGCAGTTCTTC. Translation gives CASSLEVPAGARNEQFF. Complete variable domain (other parts from reference TRBV11-2 and TRBJ2-1): EAGVAQSPRYKIIEKRQSVAFWCNPISGHATLYWYQQILGQGPKLLIQFQNNGVVDDSQLPKDRFSAERLKGVDSTLKIQPAKLEDSAVYLCASSLEVPAGARNEQFFGPGTRLTVL.

The chain's CDR3 is CASSLPGTRPHEQYF. In nucleotides, the CDR3 is TGTGCCAGCAGCTTGCCCGGGACCCGGCCTCACGAGCAGTACTTC. The chain links TRBV5-5 to TRBJ2-7; possibly TRBD1 or TRBD2 for D (5 bases each). Germline V CDR1 and CDR2: SGHKS, YYEKEE (reference sequence). The CDR3 loop spans 15 amino acids. The germline V and J ends were trimmed by 1 base and 5 bases, with 16 bases remaining between them.

This clone came up once. CDR3 sequence (DNA): TGCGCCAGCTTCCTAGCGGAAAACACCGGGGAGCTGTTTTTT. Translated: CASFLAENTGELFF. The chain is built from TRBV5-1 and TRBJ2-2; 7 bases agree with TRBD2. Germline values: CDR1 SGHRS, CDR2 YFSETQ. This CDR3 is 14 amino acids long. J gave up 2 bases and V 7 bases, and 5 bases lay outside the gene matches.

The gene calls are TRBV25-1 and TRBJ2-2; TRBD1 matches at 10 bases. The CDR3 is 16 residues long. Trimming cost V 6 bases and J 0 bases; bases outside gene matches: 4. Germline CDR1 and CDR2: MGHDK and SYGVNS. CDR3 loop: CASSEDRGTNTGELFF. CDR3 nucleotides: TGTGCCAGCAGCGAGGACAGGGGGACGAACACCGGGGAGCTGTTTTTT.

DNA for the CDR3: TGTGCCAGCAGTTCGTCTCTAGCGGGAGAAGATACGCAGTATTTT. It specifies CASSSSLAGEDTQYF. The genes are TRBV27 and TRBJ2-3, with 10 bases aligning to TRBD2. CDR3 size: 15 residues. With V trimmed by 4 bases and J by 5 bases, 6 bases remained unmatched. CDR1 and CDR2 (germline): MNHEY, SMNVEV (reference sequence).

The rearrangement joins TRBV28 to TRBJ1-5; D is possibly TRBD1 (5 bases). Per the germline V gene, CDR1 is MDHEN and CDR2 is SYDVKM. V gave up 5 bases and J gave up 11 bases, with 13 bases separating them. The CDR3 totals 12 residues. The CDR3, as DNA: TGTGCCAGCAGTGCCGGGGCTCTAGCCCAGCATTTT. This translates into CASSAGALAQHF.

The chain joins TRBV7-2 to TRBJ2-7; no firm D call. V lost 4 bases, J lost 9 bases, and 10 bases lay in between. CDR1 and CDR2 from the germline V gene are SGHTA and FQGNSA. The CDR3 extends over 11 amino acids. CDR3 in amino acids: CASSSHTRQYF. In nucleotides, the CDR3 is TGTGCCAGCAGCTCCCACACCAGGCAGTACTTC.